Each of the 30 T cell receptor beta chains below was sequenced from the same sample in a study of blood T cell repertoires in COVID-19. Sequenced by immunoSEQ multiplex PCR; TCRdb stores in-frame clones only, minus some. The sample carries approximately 150,000 clones, about 83% recorded once. Sequences were obtained from peripheral blood. These receptors were obtained from a man aged 30-40 years with COVID-19, enrolled during active disease.

The chain carries TRBV29-1 and TRBJ2-3, with D possibly TRBD2 on 6 matching bases. V was pared by 6 bases and J by 0 bases, with 13 bases between. The CDR3 loop spans 14 amino acids. The germline V gene encodes CDR1 SQVTM and CDR2 ANQGSEA. The CDR3 nucleotides are TGCAGCGTACCCGCCCGGGGGAGCACAGATACGCAGTATTTT. Protein: CSVPARGSTDTQYF.

This sequence joins TRBV11-2 and TRBJ2-7; D possibly corresponds to TRBD1 (6 bases). CDR1 SGHAT and CDR2 FQNNGV come from the germline V gene. V lost 1 base and J lost 3, with 13 bases in between. The CDR3 is 15 amino acids. The CDR3 is CASSLGQGNIYEQYF. DNA for the CDR3: TGTGCCAGCAGCTTAGGGCAGGGGAACATCTACGAGCAGTACTTC.

In nucleotides, the CDR3 is TGTGCCAGCAGTGAAAGGCTGAGGACAGACGGTGAAAAACTGTTTTTT. This translates into CASSERLRTDGEKLFF. This sequence joins TRBV6-1 and TRBJ1-4; a weak D match, TRBD1 (6 bases). Trimming left V 2 bases short and J 7 bases short, with 17 bases between. The germline V gene encodes CDR1 MNHNS and CDR2 SASEGT. CDR3 length equals 16 residues.

The chain has TRBV29-1 and TRBJ1-1, with D tentatively TRBD1 (6 bases). Looked up from germline, CDR1 is SQVTM and CDR2 is ANQGSEA. V lost 0 bases and J 5 bases, leaving 16 bases between the germline ends. The CDR3 loop spans 15 amino acids. Here the CDR3 reads CSVEEFGTTRTEAFF. Written as DNA, the CDR3 is TGCAGCGTTGAAGAGTTTGGGACAACAAGGACTGAAGCTTTCTTT.

CDR3 in amino acids: CASSLSVAGVGNEQFF. The DNA of the CDR3 is TGTGCCAGCAGTCTATCCGTAGCGGGAGTGGGCAATGAGCAGTTCTTC. V is TRBV7-8 and J is TRBJ2-1; 9 bases are a match to TRBD2. CDR1 SGHVS and CDR2 FQNEAQ come from the germline V gene. The CDR3 length is 16 residues. V shed 6 bases, J shed 6 bases, and the junction held 12 bases outside the gene matches.

Only a few counts were recorded for this clone. The chain joins TRBV14 to TRBJ1-1; the D gene is possibly TRBD1 (5 bases). CDR1 is SGHDN and CDR2 is FVKESK in the germline V gene. This CDR3 comprises 15 residues. V was pared by 3 bases and J by 5 bases, with 16 bases between. The CDR3 protein is CASSQEDTGGTEAFF. The CDR3 bases are TGTGCCAGCAGCCAGGAGGATACAGGAGGGACTGAAGCTTTCTTT.

The genes are TRBV19 and TRBJ2-7, with D possibly matching TRBD2 (6 bases). Trimming stripped 5 bases from V and 3 bases from J, with 14 bases between. This CDR3 spans 14 amino acids. Per germline, CDR1 LNHDA and CDR2 SQIVND (reference sequence). The CDR3 nucleotides are TGTGCCAGTAGTCCTCGGGACTCTAACTACGAGCAGTACTTC. Encoded protein: CASSPRDSNYEQYF.

The V gene is TRBV27, the J gene TRBJ1-6, with D unresolved. There are 13 residues in the CDR3. CDR1 MNHEY and CDR2 SMNVEV come from the germline V gene (reference sequence). V was pared by 2 bases and J by 8 bases, with 7 bases between. In DNA, the CDR3 is TGTGCCAGCAGTTTAGGACTCCATTCACCCCTCCACTTT. Translation gives CASSLGLHSPLHF.

V gene TRBV28 combines with J gene TRBJ1-2, with 10 bases aligning to TRBD1. The germline V gene has CDR1 MDHEN and CDR2 SYDVKM. The CDR3 runs 16 residues. J was trimmed by 4 bases and V by 4 bases; bases with no gene match: 9. CDR3 coding DNA: TGTGCCAGCAGTTCTCTAGGGACAGGGGAGGGCTATGGCTACACCTTC. Protein product: CASSSLGTGEGYGYTF.

This chain uses TRBV2 with TRBJ2-7; tentatively, D is TRBD1 (6 bases). Germline CDR1 reads SNHLY; CDR2 reads FYNNEI. CDR3 length: 12 amino acids. V lost 6 bases and J lost 9, with 15 bases in between. CDR3 bases: TGTGCCAGCAGGGATCGACAGGTCGGGCAGTACTTC. Protein product: CASRDRQVGQYF.

The J gene is TRBJ2-7, the V gene TRBV28; TRBD2 matches 9 bases. The V and J ends lost 3 bases and 5 bases, in that order; junction bases with no gene match: 5. Per germline, CDR1 MDHEN and CDR2 SYDVKM. The CDR3 contains 14 residues. The CDR3, as DNA: TGTGCCAGCAGTTTTAGCGGGAGCGGTAACGAGCAGTACTTC. Translation gives CASSFSGSGNEQYF. Full variable domain (remainder filled in from reference TRBV28 and TRBJ2-7): DVKVTQSSRYLVKRTGEKVFLECVQDMDHENMFWYRQDPGLGLRLIYFSYDVKMKEKGDIPEGYSVSREKKERFSLILESASTNQTSMYLCASSFSGSGNEQYFGPGTRLTVT.

The chain has TRBV19 and TRBJ1-1; D is perhaps TRBD1 (5 bases). Germline CDR1 and CDR2: LNHDA and SQIVND (reference sequence). CDR3 length: 11 residues. Trimming took off 5 bases at V and 8 bases at J, with 9 bases between the two ends. CDR3 in DNA: TGTGCCAGTAGTCCGGGACTGGAAGCTTTCTTT. The encoded protein is CASSPGLEAFF.

The chain links TRBV9 to TRBJ1-5, with D uncertain. V dropped 6 bases and J dropped 6 bases, with 16 bases sitting between them. CDR3 length equals 14 residues. Germline assignment: CDR1 SGDLS and CDR2 YYNGEE. The CDR3 loop reads CASTSALAVQPQHF. As DNA, the CDR3 is TGTGCCAGCACCTCGGCCCTAGCTGTTCAGCCCCAGCATTTT.

This clone is a singleton in its sample. The V and J genes are TRBV7-8 and TRBJ1-2, with TRBD1 matching 7 bases. J was trimmed by 4 bases and V by 5 bases; bases with no gene match: 4. The V gene's germline CDR1 is SGHVS and CDR2 FQNEAQ. The CDR3 sequence is 13 residues long. The CDR3 nucleotides are TGTGCCAGCAGCCCGGGACAGTTCTATGGCTACACCTTC. Encoded protein: CASSPGQFYGYTF.

V gene TRBV3-1 (or the pseudogene TRBV3-2) combines with J gene TRBJ2-3, with 9 bases identical to TRBD1. V lost 6 bases and J lost 8; bases outside the gene matches: 12. The germline CDR1 and CDR2 sequences are LGHDT and YNNKEL (reference sequence). The CDR3 is made up of 15 amino acids. The CDR3 loop is CASSIGGQGGGTQYF. The CDR3, as DNA: TGTGCCAGCAGTATAGGGGGACAGGGAGGAGGTACGCAGTATTTT.

The chain links TRBV4-3 to TRBJ1-1, with no clear D. Trimming left V 3 bases short and J 0 bases short, with 14 bases between. In germline, CDR1 is LGHNA, CDR2 YSLEER. This CDR3 comprises 16 residues. CDR3 region: CASSQGRHRLNTEAFF. The CDR3, as DNA: TGCGCCAGCAGCCAGGGCAGGCATCGCCTGAACACTGAAGCTTTCTTT.

CDR3 region: CASSSISGRAPYEQYF. CDR3 DNA sequence: TGTGCCAGCAGTTCCATTAGCGGGAGGGCCCCATACGAGCAGTACTTC. The chain recombines TRBV28 with TRBJ2-7; 11 bases fit TRBD2. The V segment lost 4 bases and the J segment 4 bases; nucleotides outside the gene matches: 9. Germline values: CDR1 MDHEN, CDR2 SYDVKM. There are 16 residues in the CDR3.

The chain has TRBV24-1 and TRBJ1-5; 7 bases map to TRBD1. V was clipped by 0 bases and J by 1 base; unmatched bases: 14. CDR1 is KGHDR, CDR2 SFDVKD, per germline. The CDR3 loop spans 20 amino acids. CDR3 amino acids: CATSDLDCPQGCLSNQPQHF. As DNA, the CDR3 is TGTGCCACCAGTGATTTGGATTGCCCACAGGGGTGCTTAAGCAATCAGCCCCAGCATTTT.

The J gene is TRBJ2-1, the V gene TRBV6-6, with D maybe TRBD1 (7 bases). The CDR3 has 13 amino acids. The V gene's germline CDR1 is MNHNY and CDR2 SVGAGI (reference sequence). V was trimmed by 5 bases and J by 9 bases, leaving 14 bases between them. This CDR3 is CASSDRVGGEQFF. CDR3 DNA: TGTGCCAGCAGTGACAGGGTGGGAGGTGAGCAGTTCTTC.

The CDR3 here is CASSERRELREAFF. The DNA of the CDR3 is TGTGCCAGCAGCGAAAGGAGGGAGTTGAGAGAAGCTTTCTTT. The chain combines TRBV11-2 with TRBJ1-1; D remains ambiguous. Germline lookup yields CDR1 SGHAT and CDR2 FQNNGV. V was clipped by 5 bases and J by 8 bases, with 18 bases between them. The CDR3 has 14 residues.

The rearrangement uses TRBV28 and TRBJ2-5, with 8 nucleotides matching TRBD1. Germline V gives CDR1 MDHEN, CDR2 SYDVKM. The CDR3 is 14 amino acids. Trimming took 5 bases from V and 2 from J; bases not matched to a gene: 4. This CDR3 reads CASSRRQGQETQYF. CDR3 nucleotides: TGTGCCAGCAGTCGCCGACAGGGGCAAGAGACCCAGTACTTC.

In DNA form, the CDR3 reads TGTGCCAGCAGTTACTCGGGACAGGGTACCGGGGAGCTGTTTTTT. Its protein is CASSYSGQGTGELFF. The chain uses TRBV6-5 and TRBJ2-2; 9 positions match TRBD1. Germline V gives CDR1 MNHEY, CDR2 SVGAGI. With 0 bases clipped from V and 5 bases from J, the junction kept 1 base outside the gene matches. The CDR3 runs 15 residues.

The J gene is TRBJ2-7, the V gene TRBV6-5; possible D gene TRBD2, 5 bases. Trimming pared 6 bases from V and 2 bases from J, leaving 17 bases between. This CDR3 spans 15 amino acids. Germline V CDR1 and CDR2: MNHEY, SVGAGI. In DNA, the CDR3 is TGTGCCAGCAGCCCCCCGCCTAGCCCCACCTACGAGCAGTACTTC. As protein: CASSPPPSPTYEQYF.

The rearrangement uses TRBV7-2 and TRBJ2-1, with D unclear. The CDR3 is made up of 14 amino acids. Germline V gene sequence: CDR1 SGHTA, CDR2 FQGNSA. Trimming stripped 1 base from V and 3 bases from J, with 7 bases between. CDR3 nucleotides: TGTGCCAGCAGCTTAGTCGGTGTCTACAATGAGCAGTTCTTC. It specifies CASSLVGVYNEQFF.

This chain connects TRBV2 to TRBJ1-1; D is unclear. The CDR3 has 14 residues. With 8 bases removed from V and 0 bases from J, the gap between germline ends came to 13 bases. The germline CDR1 and CDR2 sequences are SNHLY and FYNNEI. The CDR3 protein is CASAIKAVNTEAFF. CDR3 sequence (DNA): TGTGCCAGCGCCATTAAGGCGGTGAACACTGAAGCTTTCTTT.

The chain employs TRBV4-3 and TRBJ2-1; TRBD2 matches 7 bases. The germline CDR1 and CDR2 sequences are LGHNA and YSLEER. The CDR3 sequence is 17 residues long. Trimming cost V 4 bases and J 5 bases; bases outside gene matches: 14. The CDR3 loop reads CASSLNGPGLADNEQFF. In DNA form, the CDR3 reads TGCGCCAGCAGCCTAAACGGCCCCGGGCTAGCGGACAATGAGCAGTTCTTC.

The genes are TRBV18 and TRBJ2-7, with D unclear. This CDR3 is built from 14 residues. V gave up 5 bases and J gave up 3 bases, with 14 bases separating them. Germline CDR1 and CDR2: KGHSH and LQKENI. The CDR3 DNA reads TGTGCCAGCTCATCCACTAACACCATCTACGAGCAGTACTTC. This encodes CASSSTNTIYEQYF.

V usage is TRBV3-1 (or the pseudogene TRBV3-2) and J usage is TRBJ2-1; 10 bases align to TRBD2. This CDR3 is 15 amino acids long. The ends lost 4 bases at V and 10 bases at J; junction bases unmatched: 10. Looked up from germline, CDR1 is LGHDT and CDR2 is YNNKEL (reference sequence). The CDR3 DNA reads TGTGCCAGCAGCCCCCCTCTAGCGGGAGTCCAAGAGCAGTTCTTC. Amino acid sequence: CASSPPLAGVQEQFF.

This chain uses TRBV28 with TRBJ2-7; D remains unclear. Germline CDR1 and CDR2: MDHEN and SYDVKM. Trimming removed 1 base at V and 5 bases at J, with 12 bases between. The CDR3 is 14 amino acids. CDR3 coding DNA: TGTGCCAGCAGTTTATTACTGGTGGGCGACGAGCAGTACTTC. It specifies CASSLLLVGDEQYF.

V and J are TRBV10-3 and TRBJ1-2; 9 bases are shared with TRBD1. The CDR3 contains 14 residues. Germline CDR1 ENHRY, CDR2 SYGVKD. The J segment lost 4 bases and the V segment lost 8 bases, leaving 8 bases of the junction unmatched. The CDR3 coding sequence is TGTGCCATCTCCCGGGACAGGGATTTCTATGGCTACACCTTC. It encodes CAISRDRDFYGYTF.